This T cell receptor beta chain was recovered during a study of T cells after posttransplantation cyclophosphamide. Study-wide results and caveats: Later blood repertoires were often dominated by clones from the donor CD8+ memory compartment. Tissue-infiltrating T cells from skin or gut overlapped little with blood T cells. TRB clonality was highly associated with recipient CMV seropositivity and reactivation.

Repertoires were generated with immunoSEQ multiplex PCR, while TCRdb's copy carries only in-frame clones and drops some. The sample has some 5,000 clones, less than 80% seen once. A word on this clone: The antigen is undetermined.

The sample consisted of memory CD8+ T cells sorted from blood. This sequence was found in a woman aged 55-70 years in good health, CMV-negative, and a related stem cell transplant donor.

The CDR3 nucleotides are TGTGCCAGCTCACCAGGCGGGACCTCCTACGAGCAGTACTTC. Translated, it gives CASSPGGTSYEQYF. The V gene is TRBV18, the J gene TRBJ2-7, with a possible D match to TRBD2 (6 bases). V dropped 2 bases and J dropped 0 bases, with 8 bases sitting between them. Germline V gives CDR1 KGHSH, CDR2 LQKENI. The CDR3 contains 14 residues.